This T cell receptor (beta chain) is drawn from a study of blood T cell repertoires in COVID-19. At the level of the study: Acute and convalescent COVID-19 specimens originated in the United States, Italy and Spain. T cells, B-cell-depleted T cells, or PBMCs provided the cDNA or gDNA that served as material.

Per the original data handling: Counts of nucleated cells, estimated from reference gene primer amplification, were obtained. The data were produced by immunoSEQ multiplex PCR, yet TCRdb's version contains in-frame clones alone and is incomplete. That table furnishes V, J and clone size, whereas the DNA furnished D and trimming. The table shows around 180,000 clones, with about 80% occurring only once. The V and J ends lost 6 bases and 5 bases, in that order; junction bases with no gene match: 4. The CDR3 consists of 15 residues. Germline loops: CDR1 LGHDT, CDR2 YNNKEL (reference sequence). The chain has TRBV3-1 (or the pseudogene TRBV3-2) and TRBJ2-1, with 13 bases that match TRBD2. The TCR originated in a human donor in a cohort sampled during active COVID-19. The material sequenced was peripheral blood. As DNA, the CDR3 is TGTGCCAGCAGACTAGCGGGGGGGCCCCACAATGAGCAGTTCTTC. This sequence encodes CASRLAGGPHNEQFF.